The rows below give T cell receptor beta chains drawn from one sample of a study of identifying expanded T cells in peripheral blood. Libraries were prepared by immunoSEQ multiplex PCR; TCRdb keeps only in-frame clonotypes and omits some of them. The data contain approximately 81,000 clones, about 83% of them singletons. Sequenced sample: blood. The receptors come from a person between 18 and 75 years old in good health. CDR3s include the opening cysteine and the closing phenylalanine or tryptophan. D genes are given only for firm matches. Rows give clone size only sometimes, using once, few, many, or a class for an expanded clone.

j_gene | d_gene | abundance | v_gene | CDR3nt | CDR3aa
TRBJ1-3 | TRBD1 | NA | TRBV30 | TGTGCCTGGAGCCGGACAGGGGAAGGAAACACCATATATTTT | CAWSRTGEGNTIYF
TRBJ2-5 | TRBD1 | NA | TRBV28 | TGTGCCAGCAGTTCGTACAGGGGGTCGGAGACCCAGTACTTC | CASSSYRGSETQYF
TRBJ1-3 | NA | NA | TRBV28 | TGTGCCAGCAGTTTAAATGGAAACACCATATATTTT | CASSLNGNTIYF
TRBJ1-3 | NA | NA | TRBV9 | TGTGCCAGCAGCGTAGCTGTGGGGGGGGCTGGAAACACCATATATTTT | CASSVAVGGAGNTIYF
TRBJ2-5 | TRBD1 | NA | TRBV4-1 | TGCGCCAGCAGCCAGGCTGACAGGGGAGCGGAGACCCAGTACTTC | CASSQADRGAETQYF
TRBJ2-1 | TRBD2 | NA | TRBV11-2 | TGTGCCAGCAGCTTAGAACTCGGACTAGCGGCTTACAATGAGCAGTTCTTC | CASSLELGLAAYNEQFF
TRBJ2-7 | TRBD1 | NA | TRBV6-5 | TGTGCCAGCAGACTCGGACAGGGGGCTCGCGAGCAGTACTTC | CASRLGQGAREQYF
TRBJ1-2 | NA | NA | TRBV6-1 | TGTGCCAGCAGGCTGACAGGCGCTAACTATGGCTACACCTTC | CASRLTGANYGYTF
TRBJ1-5 | TRBD1 | NA | TRBV5-5 | TGTGCCAGCAGCCCCAGGGACAGGGGGCTTATGAGTGGGTCGATTCAGCCCCAGCATTTT | CASSPRDRGLMSGSIQPQHF
TRBJ2-1 | NA | NA | TRBV27 | TGTGCCAGCAGTGTAACAAATCGGGAGTTTGATGAGCAGTTCTTC | CASSVTNREFDEQFF
TRBJ2-1 | TRBD2 | once | TRBV5-4 | TGTGCCAGCAGACTAGCGGGAGGCAATGAGCAGTTCTTC | CASRLAGGNEQFF
TRBJ1-5 | NA | NA | TRBV11-2 | TGTGCCAGCAGCTCATGGGGACCTCAGCATTTT | CASSSWGPQHF
TRBJ2-1 | NA | NA | TRBV27 | TGTGCCAGCGCTGGCTATATCTACAATGAGCAGTTCTTC | CASAGYIYNEQFF
TRBJ2-7 | NA | NA | TRBV27 | TGTGCCAGCAGTCGCGAACGGGACTGGGGCCTTACAAGCTCCTACGAGCAGTACTTC | CASSRERDWGLTSSYEQYF
TRBJ2-3 | NA | NA | TRBV5-8 | TGTGCCAGCAGCTCAGGCGACAGACTAACAGATACGCAGTATTTT | CASSSGDRLTDTQYF
TRBJ2-3 | TRBD1 | NA | TRBV7-9 | TGTGCCAGCAGCTCCGGGACAGGACATCTGGCAGATACGCAGTATTTT | CASSSGTGHLADTQYF
TRBJ2-1 | NA | NA | TRBV2 | TGTGCCAGCAGTGGATACAATGAGCAGTTCTTC | CASSGYNEQFF
TRBJ2-7 | TRBD2 | NA | TRBV7-2 | TGTGCCAGCAGCTCTAACGTCGGGACTAGCGGTGCCTACGAGCAGTACTTC | CASSSNVGTSGAYEQYF